This TCR beta chain was recorded in a study of T cell responses to AZD1222 COVID-19 vaccine. Broader study findings: Repertoire sampling was restricted to post-peak T cell response timepoints. Increased Spike-specific TCR breadth and depth were observed after two AZD1222 doses.

Using immunoSEQ multiplex PCR, the repertoire was profiled, and TCRdb retains in-frame clones only, with some absent. The sample holds about 81,000 clones, roughly nine tenths seen once. Germline CDR1 reads SGHAT; CDR2 reads FQDESV (reference sequence). V was cut by 3 bases and J by 4 bases, with 16 bases left in between. The CDR3 spans 16 residues. On this clone itself: Its cognate antigen is unknown.

Sequenced here: peripheral blood, sampled on day 0 of AZD1222 vaccination. The receptor comes from an adult in good health. The J gene is TRBJ2-1, the V gene TRBV11-1; D call uncertain. CDR3 sequence reads: CASSFPGDGKYNEQFF. The DNA of the CDR3 is TGTGCCAGCAGCTTCCCCGGAGACGGAAAATACAATGAGCAGTTCTTC. The variable domain in full, completed from reference TRBV11-1 and TRBJ2-1, reads EAEVAQSPRYKITEKSQAVAFWCDPISGHATLYWYRQILGQGPELLVQFQDESVVDDSQLPKDRFSAERLKGVDSTLKIQPAELGDSAMYLCASSFPGDGKYNEQFFGPGTRLTVL.